This T cell receptor (beta chain) was retrieved from a study of T cells in Graves' hyperthyroidism and ophthalmopathy. The study, taken as a whole, reports: Ophthalmopathy was distinguished from stable hyperthyroidism by 13 V-J signatures.

This clonotype turned up a few times. The antigen is unknown. The V end lost 4 bases, the J end lost 2 bases, and 11 bases lay between the germline ends. This CDR3 is built from 14 residues. The CDR3 regions of TCR beta were amplified from RNA transcripts. Primed by the HTBI set, a first-round RT-PCR was run on the TCR CDR3. TCRdb passed the multiplex PCR reads through MiXCR, listing each CDR3 protein once. The data contain more than 650,000 distinct CDR3 sequences, around 13% of them singletons. The hyperthyroidism was newly diagnosed and had lasted under 2 months; the patients were aged 18 to 65. The sequence was collected from a woman aged 18 to 35 with Graves' hyperthyroidism. The chain carries TRBV12-3 or TRBV12-4 and TRBJ1-2; D is ambiguous. Sequenced sample: blood. CDR3 DNA sequence: TGTGCCAGCAGTTCCGCCGGGAGGAACTATGGCTACACCTTC. This gives the protein CASSSAGRNYGYTF.